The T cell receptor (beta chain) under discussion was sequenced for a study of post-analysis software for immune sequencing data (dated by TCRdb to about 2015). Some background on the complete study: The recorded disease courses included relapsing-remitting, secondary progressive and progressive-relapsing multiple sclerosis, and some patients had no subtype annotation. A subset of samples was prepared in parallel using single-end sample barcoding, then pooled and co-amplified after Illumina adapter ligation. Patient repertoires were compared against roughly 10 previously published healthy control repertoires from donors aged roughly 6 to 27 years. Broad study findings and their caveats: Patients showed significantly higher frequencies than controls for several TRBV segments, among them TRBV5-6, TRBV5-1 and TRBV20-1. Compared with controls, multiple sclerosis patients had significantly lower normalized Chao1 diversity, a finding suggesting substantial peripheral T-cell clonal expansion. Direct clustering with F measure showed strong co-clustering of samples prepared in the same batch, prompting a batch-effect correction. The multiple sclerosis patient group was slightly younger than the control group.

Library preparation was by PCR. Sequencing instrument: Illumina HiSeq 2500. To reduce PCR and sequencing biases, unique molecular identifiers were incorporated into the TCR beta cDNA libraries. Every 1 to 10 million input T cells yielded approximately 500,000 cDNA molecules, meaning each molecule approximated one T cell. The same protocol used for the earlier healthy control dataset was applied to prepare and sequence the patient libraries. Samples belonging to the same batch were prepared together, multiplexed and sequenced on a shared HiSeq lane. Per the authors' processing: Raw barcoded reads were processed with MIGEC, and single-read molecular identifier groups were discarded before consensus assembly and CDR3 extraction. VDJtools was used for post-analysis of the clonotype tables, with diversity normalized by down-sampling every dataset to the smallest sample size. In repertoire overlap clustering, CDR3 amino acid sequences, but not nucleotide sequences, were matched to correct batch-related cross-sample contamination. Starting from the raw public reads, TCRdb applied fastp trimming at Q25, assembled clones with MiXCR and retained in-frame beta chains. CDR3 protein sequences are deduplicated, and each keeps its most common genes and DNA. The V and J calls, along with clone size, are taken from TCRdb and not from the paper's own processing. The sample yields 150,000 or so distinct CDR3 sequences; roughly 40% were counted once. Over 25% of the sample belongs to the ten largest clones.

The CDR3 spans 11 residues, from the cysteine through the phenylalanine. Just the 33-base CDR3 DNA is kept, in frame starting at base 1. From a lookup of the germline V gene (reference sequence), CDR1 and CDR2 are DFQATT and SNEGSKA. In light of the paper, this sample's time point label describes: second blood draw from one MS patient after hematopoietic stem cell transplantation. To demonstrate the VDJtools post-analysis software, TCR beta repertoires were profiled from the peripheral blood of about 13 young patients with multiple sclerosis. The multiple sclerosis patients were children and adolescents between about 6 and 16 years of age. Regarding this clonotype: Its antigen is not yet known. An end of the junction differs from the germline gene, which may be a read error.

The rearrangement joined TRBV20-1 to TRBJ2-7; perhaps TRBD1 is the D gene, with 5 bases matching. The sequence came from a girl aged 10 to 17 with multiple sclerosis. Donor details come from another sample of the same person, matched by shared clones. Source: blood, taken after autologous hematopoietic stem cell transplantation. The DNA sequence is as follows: TGCGGTGCTAGGGGCTCCTACGAGCAGTACTTC. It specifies CGARGSYEQYF.